This T cell receptor (beta chain) was recovered during a study of control samples from healthy donors and cancer patients. Assay: immunoSEQ multiplex PCR; the TCRdb copy retains only in-frame clones and omits some. The data show 51,000 or so clones, 75% to 90% seen once. The germline gives CDR1 LGHNA, CDR2 YNFKEQ. This CDR3 comprises 16 residues. Trimming at V came to 1 base and at J to 1 base, leaving 0 bases not matched to a gene. This receptor was identified in a man between 70 and 80 years old in good health. The V gene is TRBV4-2, the J gene TRBJ2-3, with 12 bases identical to TRBD2. Sequencing input: blood. The CDR3 loop reads CASSQGLAGGTDTQYF. The CDR3 DNA follows: TGTGCCAGCAGCCAAGGACTAGCGGGAGGCACAGATACGCAGTATTTT.